These T cell receptor beta chains were read from a single sample in a study of blood T cell repertoires in COVID-19. Assay: immunoSEQ multiplex PCR; the TCRdb copy retains only in-frame clones and omits some. Of approximately 470,000 clones detected, approximately 86% appear once; the ten largest clones hold under 0.85%. The specimen sequenced was PBMCs or T cells enriched from blood (not recorded which). Receptors were obtained from a woman younger than 30 who had recovered from COVID-19. Each CDR3 is given with its conserved first and last residue. The D gene is left open where the match is weak. Expanded clones get a size class; other rows say once, few or many, or leave the size out.

DNA	CDR3	D	V	J	size
TGTGCCAGCAGCTACGCTATGGACAGTGCCTCCGGGGAGCTGTTTTTT	CASSYAMDSASGELFF	NA	TRBV7-9	TRBJ2-2	NA
TGTGCCAGCAGCCCTGGACAGTTAGAATTGATGATTGAAGCTTTCTTT	CASSPGQLELMIEAFF	NA	TRBV5-5	TRBJ1-1	NA
TGCGCCAGCAGCTTGGTGGTTGGGACAGTAAGATCCTACGAGCAGTACTTC	CASSLVVGTVRSYEQYF	TRBD1	TRBV5-1	TRBJ2-7	NA
TGCGCCAGCAGCCAAGCCGACAGGGCGGATAATTCACCCCTCCACTTT	CASSQADRADNSPLHF	TRBD1	TRBV4-1	TRBJ1-6	NA
TGCGCCAGCAGCGAAGACGGGGGGGTATACTCCCACGAGCAGTACTTC	CASSEDGGVYSHEQYF	TRBD2	TRBV5-1	TRBJ2-7	NA
TGTGCCAGCACTTTAGACAGGGGCCCATATGGCTACACCTTC	CASTLDRGPYGYTF	TRBD1	TRBV2	TRBJ1-2	NA
TGCAGCGTCCACGACAGCCCTACAGATACGCAGTATTTT	CSVHDSPTDTQYF	NA	TRBV29-1	TRBJ2-3	NA
TGTGCCATCAGTGACGGGCAGGGTAACTATGGCTACACCTTC	CAISDGQGNYGYTF	NA	TRBV10-3	TRBJ1-2	NA
TGTGCCAGCATTAGTACCCGCACAGATACGCAGTATTTT	CASISTRTDTQYF	NA	TRBV28	TRBJ2-3	NA
TGTGCCAGCAGCTTGACCTCAGGGATAGGTTCACCCCTCCACTTT	CASSLTSGIGSPLHF	NA	TRBV7-6	TRBJ1-6	NA
TGTGCCAGCAGAAGGAGGGCTCGGGGAGGGGAGACCCAGTACTTC	CASRRRARGGETQYF	TRBD2	TRBV5-5	TRBJ2-5	NA
TGTGCCATCTCAAGGAGTGTGGATGGCTACACCTTC	CAISRSVDGYTF	NA	TRBV2	TRBJ1-2	once